These 3 T cell receptor beta chains were all obtained from the same sample, sequenced in a study of monozygotic twins with inflammatory bowel disease. Following a re-call of the 5' RACE reads, TCRdb has one entry per CDR3 protein and lacks DNA. The sample totals under 130,000 distinct CDR3 sequences. The material sequenced was blood. These receptors all stem from a human donor with ulcerative colitis or Crohn's disease, or a healthy co-twin of an affected twin (not recorded which).

The chain has TRBV20-1 and TRBJ2-5. CDR1 and CDR2 (germline): DFQATT, SNEGSKA (reference sequence). The CDR3 spans 16 residues. The CDR3 spells CSASVVSKKYQETQYF.

The V gene is TRBV23-1, the J gene TRBJ2-2; TCRdb calls TRBD1, which cannot be checked without DNA. TRBV23-1 is given ORF status, its function remaining uncertain. This CDR3 has 20 residues. CDR3 sequence reads: CASSHNPRDKFCGETGELFF.

This chain uses TRBV20-1 with TRBJ2-7. From germline, CDR1 is DFQATT and CDR2 SNEGSKA (reference sequence). This CDR3 comprises 13 residues. This chain's CDR3 is CSARRSLAGEQYF.